The 15 T cell receptor beta chains reported below all come from one sample, sequenced in a study of blood T cell repertoires in COVID-19. This table comes from immunoSEQ multiplex PCR, and its TCRdb copy is limited to in-frame clones, with some not included. The sample consists of roughly 56,000 clones, roughly nine tenths of them appearing once. Sequenced input: peripheral blood. The receptors stem from a woman aged 60-70 years with COVID-19, enrolled during active disease.

V and J are TRBV19 and TRBJ2-5, with 8 bases aligning to TRBD1. V shed 6 bases and J 4 bases; nucleotides not matched to a gene: 4. Looked up from germline, CDR1 is LNHDA and CDR2 is SQIVND (reference sequence). This CDR3 is 13 amino acids long. In DNA form, the CDR3 reads TGTGCCAGTAGGGACAGGGTTCGAGAGACCCAGTACTTC. It codes for CASRDRVRETQYF.

This chain connects TRBV5-4 to TRBJ1-1, with 10 bases matching TRBD1. J gave up 0 bases and V 5 bases, and 7 bases lay outside the gene matches. The CDR3 totals 16 residues. Germline V gives CDR1 SGHNT, CDR2 YYREEE (reference sequence). In DNA, the CDR3 is TGTGCCAGCAGAAACGGACAGGGGGGTATGAACACTGAAGCTTTCTTT. Encoded protein: CASRNGQGGMNTEAFF.

V usage is TRBV5-4 and J usage is TRBJ2-7; D unclear. The CDR3 spans 12 residues. V lost 0 bases to trimming and J lost 7 bases, with 8 bases between them. Germline V gene sequence: CDR1 SGHNT, CDR2 YYREEE (reference sequence). The CDR3 sequence is CASSLEASEQYF. CDR3 DNA sequence: TGTGCCAGCAGCTTGGAAGCGAGTGAGCAGTACTTC.

The J gene is TRBJ2-7, the V gene TRBV5-1, with 8 nucleotides matching TRBD1. The CDR3 loop spans 12 amino acids. With 4 bases clipped from V and 6 bases from J, the junction kept 3 bases outside the gene matches. Germline V CDR1 and CDR2: SGHRS, YFSETQ. CDR3 amino acids: CASSLGQGEQYF. Here the CDR3 DNA reads TGCGCCAGCAGCCTAGGACAGGGCGAGCAGTACTTC.

This sequence joins TRBV3-1 (or the pseudogene TRBV3-2) and TRBJ2-5; 7 bases align to TRBD2. Germline CDR1 LGHDT, CDR2 YNNKEL (reference sequence). The CDR3 loop spans 15 amino acids. Unmatched junction bases numbered 4, after V lost 1 base and J lost 2 bases. The CDR3 coding sequence is TGTGCCAGCAGCCAAGGTAATAGCGGGCAAGAGACCCAGTACTTC. This sequence encodes CASSQGNSGQETQYF.

The J gene is TRBJ2-2, the V gene TRBV24-1, with TRBD1 identical over 7 bases. J lost 0 bases, V lost 2 bases, and 2 bases had no gene match. Germline lookup yields CDR1 KGHDR and CDR2 SFDVKD. The CDR3 has 16 residues. CDR3: CATSDSGQPNTGELFF. The CDR3 coding sequence is TGTGCCACCAGTGATTCGGGACAGCCGAACACCGGGGAGCTGTTTTTT.

The chain employs TRBV4-3 and TRBJ2-1; 7 nucleotides agree with TRBD2. V shed 4 bases and J 4 bases; nucleotides not matched to a gene: 7. The CDR3 extends over 15 amino acids. In germline, CDR1 is LGHNA, CDR2 YSLEER. Here the CDR3 DNA reads TGCGCCAGCAGCCGAGCCAGCGGGAAGTACAATGAGCAGTTCTTC. This sequence encodes CASSRASGKYNEQFF.

The chain recombines TRBV11-3 with TRBJ2-2, with D possibly matching TRBD2 (5 bases). The length of the CDR3 is 14 residues. V was cut by 7 bases and J by 5 bases, with 14 bases left in between. The germline V gene has CDR1 SGHNT and CDR2 YENEEA. In DNA form, the CDR3 reads TGTGCCAGCACCTCCTCCCGGGGAACCGGGGAGCTGTTTTTT. It yields the protein CASTSSRGTGELFF.

This chain joins TRBV5-1 and TRBJ1-2; D is perhaps TRBD1 (5 bases). Deletions cut 4 bases from V and 6 bases from J, with 16 bases between. This CDR3 has 14 residues. Germline CDR1 SGHRS, CDR2 YFSETQ. In DNA form, the CDR3 reads TGCGCCAGCAGCCTCAGGGCTGGGGGGGATGGCTACACCTTC. It specifies CASSLRAGGDGYTF.

CDR3 nucleotide sequence: TGCGCCAGCAGTGAGCGGCAGGGGACCGGGGAGCTGTTTTTT. Protein product: CASSERQGTGELFF. V usage is TRBV10-1 and J usage is TRBJ2-2, with D perhaps TRBD1 (6 bases). CDR3 length equals 14 residues. From germline, CDR1 is WNHNN and CDR2 SYGVQD (reference sequence). The V and J ends lost 2 bases and 5 bases respectively, with 9 bases between them.

J is TRBJ2-3 and V is TRBV4-1; 8 bases match TRBD2. The CDR3 runs 16 residues. V gave up 8 bases and J gave up 7 bases; unmatched junction bases: 17. Germline-derived CDR1 and CDR2 are MGHRA and YSYEKL. The CDR3 protein is CASSPVERGGPHTQYF. In nucleotides, the CDR3 is TGCGCCAGCTCACCGGTTGAACGGGGGGGGCCTCATACGCAGTATTTT.

The genes are TRBV19 and TRBJ2-1, with D possibly TRBD2 on 6 matching bases. Germline assignment: CDR1 LNHDA and CDR2 SQIVND (reference sequence). With 0 bases removed from V and 0 bases from J, the gap between germline ends came to 9 bases. The CDR3 length is 16 residues. DNA for the CDR3: TGTGCCAGTAGTATAGAGCTAGCGAGCTCCTACAATGAGCAGTTCTTC. This encodes CASSIELASSYNEQFF.

The chain has TRBV5-1 and TRBJ2-7; 8 nucleotides align to TRBD1. The CDR3 contains 14 residues. Germline CDR1 reads SGHRS; CDR2 reads YFSETQ. After removal of 0 bases from V and 2 bases from J, the junction contained 1 base not matched to a gene. DNA for the CDR3: TGCGCCAGCAGCTTGGGGGACAGGACCTACGAGCAGTACTTC. Protein sequence: CASSLGDRTYEQYF.

The count of this clone is one. The gene calls are TRBV3-1 (or the pseudogene TRBV3-2) and TRBJ2-7; a possible D gene is TRBD1 (5 bases). The germline V gene has CDR1 LGHDT and CDR2 YNNKEL (reference sequence). V gave up 3 bases and J gave up 0 bases, with 9 bases separating them. CDR3 length equals 14 residues. CDR3 sequence (DNA): TGTGCCAGCAGCCATGACACAGGCTCCTACGAGCAGTACTTC. Protein product: CASSHDTGSYEQYF.

The V call is TRBV9, the J call TRBJ1-1, with D perhaps matching TRBD1 (6 bases). The CDR3 extends over 12 amino acids. V lost 3 bases and J lost 6, with 9 bases in between. Germline V gene data show CDR1 as SGDLS and CDR2 as YYNGEE. The CDR3 DNA is TGTGCCAGCAGCGCTGGGGGCTCTGAAGCTTTCTTT. This translates into CASSAGGSEAFF.